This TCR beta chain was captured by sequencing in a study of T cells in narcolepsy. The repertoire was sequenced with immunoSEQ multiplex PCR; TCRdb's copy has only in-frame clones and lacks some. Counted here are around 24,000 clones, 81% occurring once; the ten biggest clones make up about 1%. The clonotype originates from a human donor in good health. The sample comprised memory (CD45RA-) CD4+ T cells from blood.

The CDR3: CAWSVTSGSYEQYF. In DNA form, the CDR3 reads TGTGCCTGGAGTGTAACTAGCGGATCCTACGAGCAGTACTTC. The chain recombines TRBV30 with TRBJ2-7, with 8 bases that match TRBD2. CDR3 length: 14 residues. CDR1 and CDR2 (germline): GTSNPN, SVGIG (reference sequence). With 0 bases clipped from V and 1 base from J, the junction kept 2 bases outside the gene matches.